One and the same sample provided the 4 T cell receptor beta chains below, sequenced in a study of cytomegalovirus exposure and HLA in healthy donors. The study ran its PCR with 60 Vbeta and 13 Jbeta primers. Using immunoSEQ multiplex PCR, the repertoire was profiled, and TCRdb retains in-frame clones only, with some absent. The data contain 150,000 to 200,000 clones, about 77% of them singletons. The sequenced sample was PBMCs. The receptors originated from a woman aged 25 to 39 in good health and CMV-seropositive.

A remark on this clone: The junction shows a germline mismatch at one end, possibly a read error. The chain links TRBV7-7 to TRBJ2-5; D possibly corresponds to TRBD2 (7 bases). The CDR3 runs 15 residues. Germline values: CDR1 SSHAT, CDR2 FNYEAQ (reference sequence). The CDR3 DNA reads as TGTGCTAGCAGCGGCGGGGGCGCCTTTCAAGAGACCCAGTACTTC. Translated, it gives CASSGGGAFQETQYF.

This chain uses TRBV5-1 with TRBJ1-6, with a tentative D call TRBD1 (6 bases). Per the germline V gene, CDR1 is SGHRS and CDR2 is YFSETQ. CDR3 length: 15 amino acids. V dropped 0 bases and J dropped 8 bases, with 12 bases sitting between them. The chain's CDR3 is CASSLAGQSYSPLHF. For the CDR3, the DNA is TGCGCCAGCAGCTTGGCGGGACAAAGTTATTCACCCCTCCACTTT.

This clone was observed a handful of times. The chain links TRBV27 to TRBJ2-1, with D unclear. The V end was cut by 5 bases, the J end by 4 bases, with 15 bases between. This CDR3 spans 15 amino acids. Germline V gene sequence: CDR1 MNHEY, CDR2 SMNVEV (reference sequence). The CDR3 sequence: CASSARQPGYNEQFF. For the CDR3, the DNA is TGTGCCAGCAGTGCCCGCCAGCCAGGATACAATGAGCAGTTCTTC.

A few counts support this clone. CDR3 in amino acids: CASSGRGGRLNTEAFF. The DNA of the CDR3 is TGTGCCAGCAGCGGAAGGGGTGGGCGGTTAAACACTGAAGCTTTCTTT. The chain employs TRBV9 and TRBJ1-1; perhaps TRBD1 as D (5 bases). Germline CDR1 is SGDLS and CDR2 is YYNGEE. CDR3 length equals 16 residues. Trimming took off 3 bases at V and 2 bases at J, with 17 bases between the two ends.